This T cell receptor (beta chain) originates from a study of cytomegalovirus exposure and HLA in healthy donors. V lost 5 bases and J lost 13, with 16 bases in between. CDR3 length: 12 amino acids. From germline, CDR1 is SGHTA and CDR2 FQGNSA. The PCR used 60 Vbeta and 13 Jbeta primers. Method: immunoSEQ multiplex PCR; TCRdb's copy keeps in-frame clones and lacks some. There are 180,000 or so clones in the sample; approximately 80% occur only once, and roughly 0.69% lies in the top ten. The chain has TRBV7-2 and TRBJ2-3; D perhaps matches TRBD2 (5 bases). Specimen: PBMCs. The sequence was collected from a woman aged 18-35 years in good health and CMV-seronegative. The CDR3 region has the DNA TGTGCCAGCAGCGATACTAGTCCCCCGAAGTATTTT. Residues: CASSDTSPPKYF.